The T cell receptor (beta chain) described here comes from a study of blood T cell repertoires in COVID-19. The Seattle patients joined while their infection was active and were tracked longitudinally afterward. Germline trimming cut 7 bases from V and 2 bases from J; bases unmatched to any gene: 5. CDR3 length equals 12 residues. CDR1 GTSNPN and CDR2 SVGIG come from the germline V gene (reference sequence). TCRdb keeps only in-frame clones here, not all; method: immunoSEQ multiplex PCR. In the table there are roughly 290,000 clones, approximately 86% of which are singletons. The table lists this clone with a few counts.

The specimen was peripheral blood. This TCR was recovered from a human donor with COVID-19, enrolled during active disease. The donor label of this sample is uncertain. The gene calls are TRBV30 and TRBJ2-7; 7 bases match TRBD2. The CDR3 is CAYGTNPYEQYF. CDR3 DNA sequence: TGTGCCTACGGGACTAACCCCTACGAGCAGTACTTC.